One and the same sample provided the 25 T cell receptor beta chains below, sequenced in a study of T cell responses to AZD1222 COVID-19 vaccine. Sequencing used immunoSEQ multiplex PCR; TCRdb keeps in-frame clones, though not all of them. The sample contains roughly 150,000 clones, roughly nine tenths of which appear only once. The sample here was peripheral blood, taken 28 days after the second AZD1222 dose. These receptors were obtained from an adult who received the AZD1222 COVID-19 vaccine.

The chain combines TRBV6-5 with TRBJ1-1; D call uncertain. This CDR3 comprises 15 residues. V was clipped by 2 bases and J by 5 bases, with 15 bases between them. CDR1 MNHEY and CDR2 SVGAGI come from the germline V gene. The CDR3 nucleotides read TGTGCCAGCAGTTACGTTGTTTCAGGCGGGACTGAAGCTTTCTTT. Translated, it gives CASSYVVSGGTEAFF.

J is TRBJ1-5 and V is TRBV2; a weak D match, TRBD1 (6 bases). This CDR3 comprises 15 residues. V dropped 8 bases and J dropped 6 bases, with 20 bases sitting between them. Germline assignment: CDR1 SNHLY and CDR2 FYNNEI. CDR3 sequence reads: CASSADWGQGQPQHF. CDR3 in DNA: TGTGCCAGCTCCGCGGACTGGGGGCAGGGTCAGCCCCAGCATTTT.

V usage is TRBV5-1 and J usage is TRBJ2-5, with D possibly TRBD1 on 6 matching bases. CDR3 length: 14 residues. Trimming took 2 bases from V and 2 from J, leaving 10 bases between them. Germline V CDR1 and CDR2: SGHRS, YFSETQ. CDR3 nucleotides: TGCGCCAGCAGCTTCCCCCAGGGGCAAGAGACCCAGTACTTC. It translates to CASSFPQGQETQYF.

The CDR3 protein is CASSQWVLDYEQYF. The DNA for the CDR3 is TGTGCCAGCAGCCAATGGGTTCTCGACTACGAGCAGTACTTC. The chain recombines TRBV16 with TRBJ2-7; D is ambiguous. Germline V CDR1 and CDR2: KGHSY, FQNENV. Between the trimmed V and J ends, which lost 1 base and 3 bases, there was a span of 10 bases. This CDR3 has 14 amino acids.

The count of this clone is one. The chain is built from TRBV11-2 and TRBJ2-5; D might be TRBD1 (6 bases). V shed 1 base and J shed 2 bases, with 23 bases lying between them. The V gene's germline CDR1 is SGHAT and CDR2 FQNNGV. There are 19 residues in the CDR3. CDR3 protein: CASSLGSELGRGFQETQYF. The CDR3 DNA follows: TGTGCCAGCAGCTTAGGATCCGAGCTTGGAAGGGGGTTTCAAGAGACCCAGTACTTC.

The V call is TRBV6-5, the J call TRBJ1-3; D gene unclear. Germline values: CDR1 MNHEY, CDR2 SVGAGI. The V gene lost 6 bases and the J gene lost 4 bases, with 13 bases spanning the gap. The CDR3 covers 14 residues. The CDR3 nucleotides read TGTGCCAGCAGGCAAACAACCCAGGGAAACACCATATATTTT. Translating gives CASRQTTQGNTIYF.

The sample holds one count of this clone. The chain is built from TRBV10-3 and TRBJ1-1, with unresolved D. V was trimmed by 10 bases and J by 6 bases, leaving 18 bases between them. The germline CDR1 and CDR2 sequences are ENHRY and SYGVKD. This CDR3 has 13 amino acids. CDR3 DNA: TGTGCCACCAGAAAAGAGGTGAGGGCTGAAGCTTTCTTT. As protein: CATRKEVRAEAFF.

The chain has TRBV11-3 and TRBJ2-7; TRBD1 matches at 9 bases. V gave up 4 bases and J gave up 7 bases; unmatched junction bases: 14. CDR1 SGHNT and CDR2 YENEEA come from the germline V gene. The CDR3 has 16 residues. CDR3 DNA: TGTGCCAGCAGCTCCAGCCCGGGGACAGGGCCGGGTGAGCAGTACTTC. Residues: CASSSSPGTGPGEQYF.

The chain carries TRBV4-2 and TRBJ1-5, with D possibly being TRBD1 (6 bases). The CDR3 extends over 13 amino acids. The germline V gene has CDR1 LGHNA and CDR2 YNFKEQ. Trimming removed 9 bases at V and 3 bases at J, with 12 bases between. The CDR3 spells CASSRDNNQPQHF. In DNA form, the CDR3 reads TGTGCCAGTTCTAGGGACAACAATCAGCCCCAGCATTTT.

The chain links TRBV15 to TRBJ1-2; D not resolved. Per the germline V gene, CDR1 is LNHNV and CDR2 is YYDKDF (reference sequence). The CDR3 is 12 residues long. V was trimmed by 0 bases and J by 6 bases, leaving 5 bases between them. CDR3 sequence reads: CATSRDQDGYTF. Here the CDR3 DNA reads TGTGCCACCAGCAGAGATCAAGATGGCTACACCTTC.

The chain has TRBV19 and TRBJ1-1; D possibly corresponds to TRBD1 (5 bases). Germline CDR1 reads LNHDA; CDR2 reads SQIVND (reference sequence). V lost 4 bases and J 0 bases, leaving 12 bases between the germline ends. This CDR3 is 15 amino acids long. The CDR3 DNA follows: TGTGCCAGTAGTACCAGACAGATTATGAACACTGAAGCTTTCTTT. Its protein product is CASSTRQIMNTEAFF.

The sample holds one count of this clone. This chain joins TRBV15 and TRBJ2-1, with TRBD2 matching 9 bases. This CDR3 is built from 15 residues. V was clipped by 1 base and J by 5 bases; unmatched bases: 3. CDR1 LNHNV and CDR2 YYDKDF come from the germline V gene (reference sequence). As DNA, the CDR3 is TGTGCCACCAGCAGAGCCAGCGGGAGGCACAATGAGCAGTTCTTC. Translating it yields CATSRASGRHNEQFF.

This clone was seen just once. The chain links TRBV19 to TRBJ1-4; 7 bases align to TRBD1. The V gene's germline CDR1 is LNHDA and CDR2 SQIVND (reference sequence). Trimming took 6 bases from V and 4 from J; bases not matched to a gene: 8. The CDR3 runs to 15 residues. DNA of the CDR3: TGTGCCAGTAGCTCAGGGGACAGACGTAATGAAAAACTGTTTTTT. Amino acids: CASSSGDRRNEKLFF.

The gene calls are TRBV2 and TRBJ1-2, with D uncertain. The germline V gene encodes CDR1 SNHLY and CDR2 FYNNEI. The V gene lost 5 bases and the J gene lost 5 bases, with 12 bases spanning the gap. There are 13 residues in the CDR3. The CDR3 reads CASSHGDKYGYTF. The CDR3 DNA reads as TGTGCCAGCAGTCACGGAGATAAGTATGGCTACACCTTC.

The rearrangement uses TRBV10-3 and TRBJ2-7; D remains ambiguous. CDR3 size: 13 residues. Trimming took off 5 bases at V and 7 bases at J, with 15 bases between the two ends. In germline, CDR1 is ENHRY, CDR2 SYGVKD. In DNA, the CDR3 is TGTGCCATCAGTCCCTACCAGGTGGAAGAGCAGTACTTC. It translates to CAISPYQVEEQYF.

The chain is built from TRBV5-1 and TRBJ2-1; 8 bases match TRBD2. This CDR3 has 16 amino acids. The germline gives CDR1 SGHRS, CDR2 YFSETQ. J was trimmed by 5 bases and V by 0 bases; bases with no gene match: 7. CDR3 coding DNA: TGCGCCAGCAGCTTGGCCTTTAGCGGGACCGACAATGAGCAGTTCTTC. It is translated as CASSLAFSGTDNEQFF.

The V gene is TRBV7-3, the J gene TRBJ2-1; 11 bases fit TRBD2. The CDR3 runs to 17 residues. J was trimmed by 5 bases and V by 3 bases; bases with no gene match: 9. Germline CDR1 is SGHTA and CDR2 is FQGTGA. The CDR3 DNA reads TGTGCCAGCAGCTTCGGAATTACTAGCGGGGGAAACAATGAGCAGTTCTTC. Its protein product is CASSFGITSGGNNEQFF. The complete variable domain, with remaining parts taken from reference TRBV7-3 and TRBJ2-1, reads GAGVSQTPSNKVTEKGKYVELRCDPISGHTALYWYRQSLGQGPEFLIYFQGTGAADDSGLPNDRFFAVRPEGSVSTLKIQRTERGDSAVYLCASSFGITSGGNNEQFFGPGTRLTVL.

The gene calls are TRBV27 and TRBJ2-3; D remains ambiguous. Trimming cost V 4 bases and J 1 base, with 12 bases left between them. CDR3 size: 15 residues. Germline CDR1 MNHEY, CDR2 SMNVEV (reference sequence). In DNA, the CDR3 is TGTGCCAGCAGTTCCCCTTCCCGTGGCACAGATACGCAGTATTTT. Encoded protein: CASSSPSRGTDTQYF.

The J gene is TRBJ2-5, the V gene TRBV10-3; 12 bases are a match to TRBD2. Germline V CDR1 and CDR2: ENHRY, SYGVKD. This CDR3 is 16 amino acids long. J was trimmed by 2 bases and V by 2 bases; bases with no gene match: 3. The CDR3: CAISEPGTSGQETQYF. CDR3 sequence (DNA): TGTGCCATCAGTGAGCCCGGGACTAGCGGGCAAGAGACCCAGTACTTC.

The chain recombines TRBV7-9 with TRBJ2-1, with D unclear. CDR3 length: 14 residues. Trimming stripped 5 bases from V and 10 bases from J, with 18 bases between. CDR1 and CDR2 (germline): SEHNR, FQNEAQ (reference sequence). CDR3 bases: TGTGCCAGCAGCCCCGATTTGGGCCTTCTGGAGCAGTTCTTC. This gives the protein CASSPDLGLLEQFF.

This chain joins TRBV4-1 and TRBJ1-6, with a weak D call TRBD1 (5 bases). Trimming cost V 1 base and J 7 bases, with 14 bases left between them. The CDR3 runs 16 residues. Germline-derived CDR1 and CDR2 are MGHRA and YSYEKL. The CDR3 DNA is TGCGCCAGCAGCCAAGTCATTGGGGCAGGGAATTCACCCCTCCACTTT. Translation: CASSQVIGAGNSPLHF.

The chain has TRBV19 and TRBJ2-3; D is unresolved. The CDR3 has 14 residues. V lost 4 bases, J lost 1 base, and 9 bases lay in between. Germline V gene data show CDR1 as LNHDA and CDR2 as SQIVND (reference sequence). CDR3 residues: CASSTALGTDTQYF. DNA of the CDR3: TGTGCCAGTAGTACCGCCCTGGGCACAGATACGCAGTATTTT.

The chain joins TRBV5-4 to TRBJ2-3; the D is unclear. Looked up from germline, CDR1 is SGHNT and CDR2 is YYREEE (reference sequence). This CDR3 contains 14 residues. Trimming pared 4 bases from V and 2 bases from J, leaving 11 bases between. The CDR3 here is CASSNDLYTDTQYF. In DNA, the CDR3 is TGTGCCAGCAGCAACGACTTATACACAGATACGCAGTATTTT.

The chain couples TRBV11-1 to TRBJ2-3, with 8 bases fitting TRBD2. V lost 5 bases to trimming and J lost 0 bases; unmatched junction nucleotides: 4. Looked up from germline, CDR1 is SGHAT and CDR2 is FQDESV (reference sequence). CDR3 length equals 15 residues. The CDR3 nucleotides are TGTGCCAGCAGCCAGCGGGGGCCTAGCACAGATACGCAGTATTTT. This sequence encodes CASSQRGPSTDTQYF.

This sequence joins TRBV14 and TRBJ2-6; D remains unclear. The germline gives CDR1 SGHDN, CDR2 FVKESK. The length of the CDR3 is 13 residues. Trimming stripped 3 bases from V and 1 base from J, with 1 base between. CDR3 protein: CASSQSGANVLTF. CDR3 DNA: TGTGCCAGCAGCCAGTCTGGGGCCAACGTCCTGACTTTC.